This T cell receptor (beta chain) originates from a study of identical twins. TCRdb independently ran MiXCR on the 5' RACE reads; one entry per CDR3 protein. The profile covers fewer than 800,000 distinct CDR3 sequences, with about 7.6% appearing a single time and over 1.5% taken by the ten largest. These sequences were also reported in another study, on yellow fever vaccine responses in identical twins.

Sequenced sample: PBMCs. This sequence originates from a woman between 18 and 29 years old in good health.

CDR3 residues: CASSKAPGFPSGANVLTF. CDR3 nucleotide sequence: TGTGCCAGCAGCAAAGCCCCCGGGTTTCCCTCTGGGGCCAACGTCCTGACTTTC. This chain uses TRBV21-1 with TRBJ2-6; TRBD1, the table's D call, lacks a check against the DNA. TRBV21-1 is flagged as a pseudogene. The CDR3 is made up of 18 amino acids.